This paragraph reports one T cell receptor (beta chain). Its antigen is not identified. The source of the sample is a study of spatial heterogeneity in lung cancer. As for the study in general: Alpha-chain detections were consistently fewer than beta-chain detections among the sequences. Each unique TCR and UMI combination was seen more than ten times on average in raw reads.

Documented time point: sample taken at primary tumor resection. Whole RNA was taken from tumor, nontumor lung or frozen PBMC; it was then sequenced unsorted. Whole-study results and caveats: TCRs found ubiquitously expanded in tumor appeared in blood more at resection than at follow-up.

In TCRdb, the 5' RACE reads were re-called with MiXCR into one record per CDR3 protein. The data contain more than 45,000 distinct CDR3 sequences, less than 5.5% of them singletons. Germline-derived CDR1 and CDR2 are DFQATT and SNEGSKA (reference sequence). V lost 0 bases and J lost 1, with 9 bases in between. The length of the CDR3 is 14 residues. This chain joins TRBV20-1 and TRBJ2-5, with D perhaps matching TRBD1 (5 bases). The sequencing here drew on PBMCs, taken at surgery. This sequence was found in a male donor with early-stage non-small cell lung cancer. This CDR3 reads CSARDFGAQETQYF. The CDR3 nucleotides are TGCAGTGCTAGAGATTTTGGGGCCCAAGAGACCCAGTACTTC.